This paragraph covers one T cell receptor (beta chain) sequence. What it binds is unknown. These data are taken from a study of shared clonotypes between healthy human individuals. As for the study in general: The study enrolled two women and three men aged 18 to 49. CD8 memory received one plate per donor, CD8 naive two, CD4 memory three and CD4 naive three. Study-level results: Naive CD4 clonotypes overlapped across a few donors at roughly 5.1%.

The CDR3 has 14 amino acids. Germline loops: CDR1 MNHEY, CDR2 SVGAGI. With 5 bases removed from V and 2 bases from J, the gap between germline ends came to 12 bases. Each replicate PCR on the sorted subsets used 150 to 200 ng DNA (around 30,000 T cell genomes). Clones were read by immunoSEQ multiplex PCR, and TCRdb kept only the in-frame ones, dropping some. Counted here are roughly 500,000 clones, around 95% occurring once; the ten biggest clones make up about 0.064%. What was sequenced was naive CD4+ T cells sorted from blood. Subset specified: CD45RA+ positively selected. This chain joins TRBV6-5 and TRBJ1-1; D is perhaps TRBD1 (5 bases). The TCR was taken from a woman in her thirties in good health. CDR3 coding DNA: TGTGCCAGCAGTGGGACTCCGGGAAACACTGAAGCTTTCTTT. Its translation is CASSGTPGNTEAFF.